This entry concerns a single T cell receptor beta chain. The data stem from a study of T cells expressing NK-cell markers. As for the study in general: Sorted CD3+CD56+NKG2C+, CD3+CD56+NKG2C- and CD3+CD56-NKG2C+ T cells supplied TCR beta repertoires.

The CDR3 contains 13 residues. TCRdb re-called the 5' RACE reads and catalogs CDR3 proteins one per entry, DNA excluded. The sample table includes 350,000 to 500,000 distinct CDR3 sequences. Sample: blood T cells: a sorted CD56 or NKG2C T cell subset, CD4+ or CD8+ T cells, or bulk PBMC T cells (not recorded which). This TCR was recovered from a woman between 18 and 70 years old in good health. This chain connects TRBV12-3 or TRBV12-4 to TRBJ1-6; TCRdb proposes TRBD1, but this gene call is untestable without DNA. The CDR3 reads CASSWVPDSPLHF.